Below, 21 T cell receptor beta chains from the same sample are listed, as sequenced in a study of early T cells in non-severe SARS-CoV-2 infection. TCRdb re-called the 5' RACE reads through MiXCR, storing one row per CDR3 protein. Among about 16,000 distinct CDR3 sequences listed, around 5.1% were seen once. Sequencing was performed on whole blood. The source is an adult who was a healthcare worker with PCR-confirmed SARS-CoV-2 infection or an uninfected control (not recorded which).

The V gene is TRBV11-2, the J gene TRBJ1-4, with a possible D match to TRBD1 (5 bases). CDR3 length equals 14 residues. Trimming removed 1 base at V and 7 bases at J, with 10 bases between. Germline lookup yields CDR1 SGHAT and CDR2 FQNNGV. Here the CDR3 reads CASSLGRASEKLFF. CDR3 nucleotide sequence: TGTGCCAGCAGCTTAGGCAGGGCCAGTGAAAAACTGTTTTTT. The full variable domain, rest sourced from reference TRBV11-2 and TRBJ1-4, is EAGVAQSPRYKIIEKRQSVAFWCNPISGHATLYWYQQILGQGPKLLIQFQNNGVVDDSQLPKDRFSAERLKGVDSTLKIQPAKLEDSAVYLCASSLGRASEKLFFGSGTQLSVL.

The chain employs TRBV11-2 and TRBJ2-1; 10 bases line up with TRBD1. Germline values: CDR1 SGHAT, CDR2 FQNNGV. With 4 bases clipped from V and 2 bases from J, the junction kept 5 bases outside the gene matches. This CDR3 is 16 amino acids long. CDR3 sequence: CASSSETGGPYNEQFF. Written as DNA, the CDR3 is TGTGCCAGCAGCTCGGAGACAGGGGGCCCCTACAATGAGCAGTTCTTC. Drawing the rest from reference TRBV11-2 and TRBJ2-1, the complete variable domain is EAGVAQSPRYKIIEKRQSVAFWCNPISGHATLYWYQQILGQGPKLLIQFQNNGVVDDSQLPKDRFSAERLKGVDSTLKIQPAKLEDSAVYLCASSSETGGPYNEQFFGPGTRLTVL.

This clonotype was detected ten times or more. V usage is TRBV3-1 and J usage is TRBJ2-7, with D hard to call. This CDR3 spans 13 amino acids. The ends were cut back, 2 bases at V and 0 bases at J, with 5 bases in the middle. Germline CDR1 LGHDT, CDR2 YNNKEL (reference sequence). CDR3 sequence reads: CASSQNDSYEQYV. As DNA, the CDR3 is TGTGCCAGCAGCCAAAATGACTCCTACGAGCAGTACGTC.

The chain recombines TRBV24-1 with TRBJ2-7; D possibly corresponds to TRBD1 (6 bases). The CDR3 has 13 residues. V was clipped by 3 bases and J by 5 bases, with 10 bases between them. Germline CDR1 KGHDR, CDR2 SFDVKD. The CDR3 spells CATSDPGTHEQYF. CDR3 DNA: TGTGCCACCAGTGATCCCGGGACACACGAGCAGTACTTC.

This clonotype was observed a few times. V usage is TRBV19 and J usage is TRBJ1-3; weak D call: TRBD1 (5 bases). Germline loops: CDR1 LNHDA, CDR2 SQIVND (reference sequence). The CDR3 runs 13 residues. Deletions cut 8 bases from V and 0 bases from J, with 8 bases between. The CDR3 DNA is TGTGCCAGTGCGAGGGGCTCTGGAAACACCATATATTTT. It yields the protein CASARGSGNTIYF.

This clonotype was seen ten or more times. The rearrangement joins TRBV19 to TRBJ2-1, with 14 bases matching TRBD2. CDR3 length: 15 residues. The V gene's germline CDR1 is LNHDA and CDR2 SQIVND (reference sequence). The trim removed 3 bases at V and 8 bases at J, leaving 3 bases unmatched. The CDR3 nucleotides are TGTGCCAGTAGTATCGGGACTAGCGGGAGCGATGAGCAGTTCTTC. It encodes CASSIGTSGSDEQFF.

This sequence joins TRBV28 and TRBJ2-7; 7 bases are a match to TRBD1. This CDR3 contains 13 residues. CDR1 is MDHEN, CDR2 SYDVKM, per germline. Trimming took 6 bases from V and 3 from J; bases not matched to a gene: 5. CDR3 in amino acids: CASSQGDSYEQYV. The CDR3 DNA sequence: TGTGCCAGCAGCCAAGGGGACAGCTACGAGCAGTACGTC.

In this sample, this clonotype is medium-sized. The gene calls are TRBV6-6 and TRBJ2-7; D is possibly TRBD1 (5 bases). The germline gives CDR1 MNHNY, CDR2 SVGAGI (reference sequence). Trimming left V 5 bases short and J 2 bases short, with 13 bases between. The CDR3 length is 14 residues. CDR3: CASSLRTSAYEQYF. The CDR3 region has the DNA TGTGCCAGCAGTCTCCGGACATCCGCCTACGAGCAGTACTTC.

Sample share makes this clonotype medium-sized (0.01 to 0.1%). The chain recombines TRBV7-2 with TRBJ1-1; D may be TRBD1 (5 bases). V shed 1 base and J shed 10 bases, with 13 bases lying between them. Germline CDR1 and CDR2: SGHTA and FQGNSA. The CDR3 has 13 residues. The CDR3 DNA follows: TGTGCCAGCAGCTTAGAGGTGCAGGGAAGAGCTTTCTTT. It specifies CASSLEVQGRAFF.

This clonotype was detected ten times or more. The rearrangement links TRBV11-2 to TRBJ2-7, with TRBD2 as a possible D gene (6 bases). The germline CDR1 and CDR2 sequences are SGHAT and FQNNGV. The V end lost 4 bases, the J end lost 7 bases, and 14 bases lay between the germline ends. This CDR3 is 13 amino acids long. The CDR3 loop is CASSSPREREQYV. In nucleotides, the CDR3 is TGTGCCAGCAGCTCCCCTCGGGAGAGGGAGCAGTACGTC.

This clonotype has a count of ten or more. The gene calls are TRBV29-1 and TRBJ2-3; 7 nucleotides match TRBD2. V lost 5 bases to trimming and J lost 0 bases; unmatched junction nucleotides: 2. The length of the CDR3 is 13 residues. The germline gives CDR1 SQVTM, CDR2 ANQGSEA. Here the CDR3 reads CSVQRDSTDTQYF. DNA of the CDR3: TGCAGCGTTCAGCGGGATAGCACAGATACGCAGTATTTT.

This clonotype was seen only a few times. This chain joins TRBV29-1 and TRBJ2-3, with D perhaps given as TRBD1 or TRBD2 (5 bases each). The CDR3 has 15 residues. Trimming stripped 3 bases from V and 9 bases from J, with 22 bases between. Looked up from germline, CDR1 is SQVTM and CDR2 is ANQGSEA. The DNA for the CDR3 is TGCAGCGTTGAGCCTTCTCCGGGTGGGGGTTGGACGCAGTATTTT. Protein sequence: CSVEPSPGGGWTQYF.

This clonotype was found many times. The chain carries TRBV4-1 and TRBJ2-3, with D possibly matching TRBD2 (5 bases). The CDR3 is 17 residues long. Germline CDR1 reads MGHRA; CDR2 reads YSYEKL. The V gene lost 0 bases and the J gene lost 4 bases, with 17 bases spanning the gap. The CDR3 nucleotides read TGCGCCAGCAGCCAAGATACCAGCGGACGGCCCCCAGATACGCAGTATTTT. Translation gives CASSQDTSGRPPDTQYF.

This clonotype counts as medium-sized. This chain joins TRBV29-1 and TRBJ2-1, with 8 nucleotides matching TRBD2. V was clipped by 5 bases and J by 10 bases; unmatched bases: 10. The CDR3 extends over 13 amino acids. Germline CDR1 SQVTM, CDR2 ANQGSEA. This CDR3 is CSVHSGSTNEQFF. CDR3 DNA: TGCAGCGTTCACAGCGGGAGCACCAACGAGCAGTTCTTC.

This clonotype is termed medium-sized. This chain's CDR3 is CSVEAGRSDYGYTF. DNA for the CDR3: TGCAGCGTTGAAGCAGGCAGGAGCGACTATGGCTACACCTTC. This chain links TRBV29-1 with TRBJ1-2, with D uncertain. CDR3 length: 14 residues. CDR1 is SQVTM, CDR2 ANQGSEA, per germline. The ends were cut back, 1 base at V and 3 bases at J, with 12 bases in the middle.

The rearrangement joins TRBV19 to TRBJ1-6, with a possible D match to TRBD1 (5 bases). Trimming took off 3 bases at V and 8 bases at J, with 11 bases between the two ends. CDR3 length: 14 residues. CDR1 and CDR2 from the germline V gene are LNHDA and SQIVND (reference sequence). This CDR3 is CASSMGDGDSPLHF. CDR3 nucleotide sequence: TGTGCCAGTAGTATGGGGGACGGTGATTCACCCCTCCACTTT.

A few counts support this clonotype. The chain links TRBV5-1 to TRBJ2-5; D uncertain. With 4 bases removed from V and 2 bases from J, the gap between germline ends came to 12 bases. The CDR3 runs to 14 residues. Germline lookup yields CDR1 SGHRS and CDR2 YFSETQ. CDR3 sequence: CASSNPSDQETQYF. CDR3 DNA sequence: TGCGCCAGCAGCAACCCCAGCGATCAAGAGACCCAGTACTTC.

This clonotype was seen repeatedly, ten times or more. The chain joins TRBV6-1 to TRBJ2-7; 7 nucleotides agree with TRBD1. V dropped 8 bases and J dropped 3; count of bases not matched to a gene: 16. This CDR3 has 16 amino acids. Looked up from germline, CDR1 is MNHNS and CDR2 is SASEGT. The CDR3 nucleotides read TGTGCCAGCCTTGGTCCGCCACAGGGGTCTAGCTACGAGCAGTACTTC. This gives the protein CASLGPPQGSSYEQYF.

By its share, this clonotype is medium-sized (0.01 to 0.1%). The chain combines TRBV7-2 with TRBJ2-7, with TRBD2 matching 11 bases. Germline CDR1 SGHTA, CDR2 FQGNSA. This CDR3 contains 14 residues. Trimming took 5 bases from V and 6 from J; bases not matched to a gene: 6. The CDR3 DNA reads TGTGCCAGCAGCCGTAGCGGGAGGGCCCTCGAGCAGTACTTC. Encoded protein: CASSRSGRALEQYF.

Many counts were recorded for this clonotype. This sequence joins TRBV12-3 or TRBV12-4 and TRBJ2-1; 10 bases agree with TRBD1. CDR3 length: 15 amino acids. Losses at the gene ends were 7 bases for V and 8 bases for J; bases not matched to a gene: 11. Here the CDR3 reads CASTHSRDRGYEQFF. The CDR3 nucleotides read TGTGCCAGCACCCATTCCCGGGACAGGGGCTATGAGCAGTTCTTC.

V is TRBV10-3 and J is TRBJ2-5, with D unresolved. Germline V gene sequence: CDR1 ENHRY, CDR2 SYGVKD. This CDR3 region has 14 residues. Trimming removed 2 bases from V and 1 base from J, with 8 bases in between. CDR3 nucleotides: TGTGCCATCAGTGAGAGTATGGCCCAAGAGACCCAGTACTTC. This translates into CAISESMAQETQYF.